One and the same sample provided the 10 T cell receptor beta chains below, sequenced in a study of blood T cell repertoires in COVID-19. Generated by immunoSEQ multiplex PCR, the TCRdb table keeps only in-frame clones and is missing some. This table has hundreds of thousands of clones, around 88% appearing once. Sequenced input: peripheral blood. Receptors were obtained from a woman aged 30 to 39 with acute or convalescent COVID-19.

The rearrangement links TRBV30 to TRBJ2-2, with unresolved D. CDR3 length equals 12 residues. CDR1 is GTSNPN, CDR2 SVGIG, per germline (reference sequence). Trimming stripped 2 bases from V and 5 bases from J, with 6 bases between. CDR3 coding DNA: TGTGCCTGGAGTTCATTGACCGGGGAGCTGTTTTTT. This translates into CAWSSLTGELFF.

The chain uses TRBV18 and TRBJ1-1, with D tentatively TRBD1 (6 bases). The CDR3 contains 16 residues. Trimming removed 2 bases at V and 0 bases at J, with 13 bases between. Germline V gene data show CDR1 as KGHSH and CDR2 as LQKENI. DNA for the CDR3: TGTGCCAGCTCACCATTGGGGGCTGGGGTGAACACTGAAGCTTTCTTT. As protein: CASSPLGAGVNTEAFF.

This clone has just a few counts. The J gene is TRBJ1-6, the V gene TRBV12-3 or TRBV12-4; TRBD1 is a possible D gene (5 bases). The CDR3 consists of 13 residues. The V end lost 1 base, the J end lost 10 bases, and 8 bases lay between the germline ends. CDR3 bases: TGTGCCAGCAGTTTAGGGGGCGAATCACCCCTCCACTTT. Amino acid sequence: CASSLGGESPLHF.

This rearrangement joins TRBV5-1 to TRBJ2-2; 9 positions agree with TRBD1. The germline CDR1 and CDR2 sequences are SGHRS and YFSETQ. The CDR3 length is 18 residues. Trimming cost V 4 bases and J 6 bases; bases outside gene matches: 16. CDR3 amino acids: CASSPFTGGQGLPGELFF. The CDR3 bases are TGCGCCAGCAGCCCGTTTACGGGTGGACAGGGGTTACCCGGGGAGCTGTTTTTT.

The CDR3 here is CASSPRLAGGLNEQFF. Written as DNA, the CDR3 is TGTGCCAGCAGCCCCCGTCTCGCGGGGGGCCTCAATGAGCAGTTCTTC. The chain is built from TRBV9 and TRBJ2-1, with TRBD2 matching over 8 bases. CDR1 SGDLS and CDR2 YYNGEE come from the germline V gene. This CDR3 has 16 residues. With V trimmed by 4 bases and J by 6 bases, 12 bases remained unmatched.

CDR3 region: CASSQPGTSSHEQYF. In DNA, the CDR3 is TGTGCCAGCAGCCAGCCCGGGACTAGTTCCCACGAGCAGTACTTC. This sequence joins TRBV4-2 and TRBJ2-7; 8 bases are a match to TRBD2. The CDR3 extends over 15 amino acids. J was trimmed by 5 bases and V by 3 bases; bases with no gene match: 9. Germline values: CDR1 LGHNA, CDR2 YNFKEQ.

CDR3 bases: TGTGCCAGCAGCTTGTCGTACAATGAGCAGTTCTTC. Protein product: CASSLSYNEQFF. The chain links TRBV5-6 to TRBJ2-1; D gene uncertain. The CDR3 has 12 residues. Trimming pared 1 base from V and 4 bases from J, leaving 3 bases between. CDR1 is SGHDT and CDR2 is YYEEEE in the germline V gene.

The V gene is TRBV28, the J gene TRBJ1-6, with TRBD1 matching 9 bases. The germline gives CDR1 MDHEN, CDR2 SYDVKM. This CDR3 has 18 amino acids. V lost 6 bases to trimming and J lost 2 bases; unmatched junction nucleotides: 11. The CDR3 nucleotides are TGTGCCAGCAGCGTAACAGGGGGCGAGGGGCCCTATAATTCACCCCTCCACTTT. Protein product: CASSVTGGEGPYNSPLHF.

The chain joins TRBV27 to TRBJ1-1; D gene ambiguous. CDR3 length: 14 residues. Germline V gene lookup returns CDR1 MNHEY and CDR2 SMNVEV (reference sequence). V lost 5 bases and J 1 base, leaving 11 bases between the germline ends. The CDR3 bases are TGTGCCAGCAGTCCAGCCCGGGGGAACACTGAAGCTTTCTTT. Its protein is CASSPARGNTEAFF.

The V gene is TRBV14, the J gene TRBJ2-7; weak D call: TRBD1 (5 bases). V lost 2 bases and J 3 bases, leaving 14 bases between the germline ends. Germline-derived CDR1 and CDR2 are SGHDN and FVKESK. The CDR3 covers 15 residues. The CDR3 sequence is CASSQQVTVFYEQYF. For the CDR3, the DNA is TGTGCCAGCAGCCAACAAGTGACAGTATTCTACGAGCAGTACTTC.